The 2 T cell receptor beta chains reported below all come from one sample, sequenced in a study of T cell responses to AZD1222 COVID-19 vaccine. Only in-frame clones appear in the TCRdb table, and some are missing; sequencing was by immunoSEQ multiplex PCR. The profile shows approximately 150,000 clones, 70% to 90% of them singletons. The sample in question was peripheral blood, obtained on day 0 of MenACWY control vaccination. These receptors were obtained from an adult in good health.

The rearrangement uses TRBV5-1 and TRBJ2-1; TRBD2 might be the D (5 bases). CDR1 and CDR2 from the germline V gene are SGHRS and YFSETQ. Trimming removed 0 bases from V and 1 base from J, with 8 bases in between. This CDR3 contains 15 residues. Here the CDR3 DNA reads TGCGCCAGCAGCTTGGTGGCGGGTTCCTACAATGAGCAGTTCTTC. Residues: CASSLVAGSYNEQFF.

The V call is TRBV5-5, the J call TRBJ2-1; D is unresolved. Looked up from germline, CDR1 is SGHKS and CDR2 is YYEKEE (reference sequence). This CDR3 has 15 residues. The V end lost 1 base, the J end lost 3 bases, and 11 bases lay between the germline ends. In DNA, the CDR3 is TGTGCCAGCAGCTTGTCGGTAAACTACTACAATGAGCAGTTCTTC. The encoded protein is CASSLSVNYYNEQFF.